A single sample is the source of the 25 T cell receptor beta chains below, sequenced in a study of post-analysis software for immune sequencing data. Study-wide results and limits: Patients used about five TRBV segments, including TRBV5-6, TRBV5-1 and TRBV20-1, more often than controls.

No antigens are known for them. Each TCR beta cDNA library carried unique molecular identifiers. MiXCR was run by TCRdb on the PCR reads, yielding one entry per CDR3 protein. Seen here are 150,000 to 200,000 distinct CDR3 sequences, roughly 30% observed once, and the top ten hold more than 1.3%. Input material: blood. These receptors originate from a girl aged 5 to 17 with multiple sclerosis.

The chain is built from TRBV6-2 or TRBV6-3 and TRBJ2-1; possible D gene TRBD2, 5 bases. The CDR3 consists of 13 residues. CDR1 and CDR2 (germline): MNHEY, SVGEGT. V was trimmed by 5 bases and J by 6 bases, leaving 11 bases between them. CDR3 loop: CASSNGLPNEQFF. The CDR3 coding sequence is TGTGCCAGCAGTAACGGACTCCCCAATGAGCAGTTCTTC.

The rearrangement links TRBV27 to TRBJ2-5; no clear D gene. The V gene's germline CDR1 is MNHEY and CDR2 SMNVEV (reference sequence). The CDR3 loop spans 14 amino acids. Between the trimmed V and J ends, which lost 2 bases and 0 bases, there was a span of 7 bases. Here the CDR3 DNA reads TGTGCCAGCAGTTTAGGACCGAACCAAGAGACCCAGTACTTC. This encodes CASSLGPNQETQYF.

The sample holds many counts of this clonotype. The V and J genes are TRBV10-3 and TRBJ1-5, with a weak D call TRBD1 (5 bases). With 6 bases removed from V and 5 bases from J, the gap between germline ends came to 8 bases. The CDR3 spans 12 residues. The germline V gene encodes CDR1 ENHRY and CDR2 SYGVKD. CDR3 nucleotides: TGTGCCATCAGCTCGGGGGATCAGCCCCAGCATTTT. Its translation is CAISSGDQPQHF.

Here the CDR3 reads CASSLRDRGLSPLHF. As DNA, the CDR3 is TGTGCCAGCAGTTTGAGGGACAGGGGGCTTTCACCCCTCCACTTT. J is TRBJ1-6 and V is TRBV27, with 12 bases identical to TRBD1. With 3 bases clipped from V and 9 bases from J, the junction kept 3 bases outside the gene matches. The CDR3 loop spans 15 amino acids. Germline CDR1 MNHEY, CDR2 SMNVEV (reference sequence).

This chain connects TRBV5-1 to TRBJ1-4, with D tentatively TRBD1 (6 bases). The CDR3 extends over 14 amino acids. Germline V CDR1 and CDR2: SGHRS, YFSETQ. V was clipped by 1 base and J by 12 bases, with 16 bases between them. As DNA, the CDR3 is TGCGCCAGCAGCTTGACTCGGGGGCAGGAACAACTGTTTTTT. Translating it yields CASSLTRGQEQLFF.

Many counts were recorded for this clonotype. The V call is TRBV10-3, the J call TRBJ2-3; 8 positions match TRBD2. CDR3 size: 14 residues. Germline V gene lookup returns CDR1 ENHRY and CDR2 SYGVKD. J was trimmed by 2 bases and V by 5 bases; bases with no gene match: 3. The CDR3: CAISLAGYTDTQYF. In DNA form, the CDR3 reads TGTGCCATCAGTTTAGCGGGGTACACAGATACGCAGTATTTT.

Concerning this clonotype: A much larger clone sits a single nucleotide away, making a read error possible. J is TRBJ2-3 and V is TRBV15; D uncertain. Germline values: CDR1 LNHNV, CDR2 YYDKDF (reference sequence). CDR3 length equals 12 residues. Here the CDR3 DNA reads TGTGCCACCAGCAGAGATGGGGATATGCAGTATTTT. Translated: CATSRDGDMQYF.

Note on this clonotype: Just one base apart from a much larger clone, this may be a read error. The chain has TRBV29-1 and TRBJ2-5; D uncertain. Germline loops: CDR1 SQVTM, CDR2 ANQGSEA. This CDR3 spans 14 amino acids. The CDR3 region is CGVLVIPAAETQYF. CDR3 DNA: TGCGGCGTTCTCGTTATTCCCGCAGCAGAGACCCAGTACTTC.

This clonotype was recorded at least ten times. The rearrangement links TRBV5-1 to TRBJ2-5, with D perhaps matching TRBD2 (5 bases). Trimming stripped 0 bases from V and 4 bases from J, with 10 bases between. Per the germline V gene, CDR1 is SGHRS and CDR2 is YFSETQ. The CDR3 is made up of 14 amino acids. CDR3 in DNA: TGCGCCAGCAGCTTGGATAGGAGCGGAGAGACCCAGTACTTC. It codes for CASSLDRSGETQYF.

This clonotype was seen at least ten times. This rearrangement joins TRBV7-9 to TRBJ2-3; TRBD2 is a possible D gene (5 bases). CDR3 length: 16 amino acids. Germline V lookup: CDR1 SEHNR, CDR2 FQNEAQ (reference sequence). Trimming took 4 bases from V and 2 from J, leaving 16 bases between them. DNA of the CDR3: TGTGCCAGCAGCTACGACTCCGGGATAAACACAGATACGCAGTATTTT. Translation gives CASSYDSGINTDTQYF. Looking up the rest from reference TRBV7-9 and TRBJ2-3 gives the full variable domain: DTGVSQNPRHKITKRGQNVTFRCDPISEHNRLYWYRQTLGQGPEFLTYFQNEAQLEKSRLLSDRFSAERPKGSFSTLEIQRTEQGDSAMYLCASSYDSGINTDTQYFGPGTRLTVL.

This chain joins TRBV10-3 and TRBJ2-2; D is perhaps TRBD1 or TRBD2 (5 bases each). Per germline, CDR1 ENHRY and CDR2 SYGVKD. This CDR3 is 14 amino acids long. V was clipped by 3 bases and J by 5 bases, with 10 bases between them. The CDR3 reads CAISDMGETGELFF. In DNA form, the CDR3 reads TGTGCCATCAGTGATATGGGGGAAACCGGGGAGCTGTTTTTT.

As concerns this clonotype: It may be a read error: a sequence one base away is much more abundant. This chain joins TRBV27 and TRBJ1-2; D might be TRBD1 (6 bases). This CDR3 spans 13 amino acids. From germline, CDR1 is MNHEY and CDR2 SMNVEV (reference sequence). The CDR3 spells CASSFGGRYGCTF. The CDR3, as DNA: TGTGCCAGCAGTTTCGGGGGGCGCTATGGCTGCACCTTC.

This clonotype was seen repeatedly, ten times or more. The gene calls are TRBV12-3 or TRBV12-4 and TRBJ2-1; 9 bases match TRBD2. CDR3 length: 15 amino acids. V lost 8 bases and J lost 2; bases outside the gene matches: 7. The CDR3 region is CASWIRLAAYNEQFF. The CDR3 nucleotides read TGTGCCAGCTGGATCCGACTAGCGGCCTACAATGAGCAGTTCTTC.

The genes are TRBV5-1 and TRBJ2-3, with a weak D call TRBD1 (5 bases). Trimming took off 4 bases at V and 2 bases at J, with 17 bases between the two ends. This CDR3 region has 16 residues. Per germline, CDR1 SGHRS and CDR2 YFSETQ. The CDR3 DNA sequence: TGCGCCAGCAGCGGTGCGGACATGCAAGCCACAGATACGCAGTATTTT. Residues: CASSGADMQATDTQYF.

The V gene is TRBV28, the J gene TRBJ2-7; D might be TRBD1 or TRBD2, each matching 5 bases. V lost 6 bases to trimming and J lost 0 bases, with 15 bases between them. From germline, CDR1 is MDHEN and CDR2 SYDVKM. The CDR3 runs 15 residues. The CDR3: CASRPGTLDSYEQYF. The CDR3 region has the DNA TGTGCCAGCAGACCCGGGACGTTAGACTCCTACGAGCAGTACTTC.

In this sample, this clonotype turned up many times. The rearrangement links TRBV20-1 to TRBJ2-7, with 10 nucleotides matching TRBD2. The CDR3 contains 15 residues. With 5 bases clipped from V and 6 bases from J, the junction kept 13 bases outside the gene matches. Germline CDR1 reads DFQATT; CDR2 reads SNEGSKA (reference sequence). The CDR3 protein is CSASIGSGRSIEQYF. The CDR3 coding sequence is TGCAGTGCTTCCATAGGTAGCGGGAGGTCGATCGAGCAGTACTTC.

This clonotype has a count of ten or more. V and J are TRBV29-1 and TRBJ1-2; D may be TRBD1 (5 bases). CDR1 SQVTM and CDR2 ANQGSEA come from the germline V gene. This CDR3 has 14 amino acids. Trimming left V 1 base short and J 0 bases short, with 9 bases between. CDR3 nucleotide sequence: TGCAGCGTTGAAGGGGGCTCTTCTAACTATGGCTACACCTTC. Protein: CSVEGGSSNYGYTF. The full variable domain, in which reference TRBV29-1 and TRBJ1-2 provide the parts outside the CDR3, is SAVISQKPSRDICQRGTSLTIQCQVDSQVTMMFWYRQQPGQSLTLIATANQGSEATYESGFVIDKFPISRPNLTFSTLTVSNMSPEDSSIYLCSVEGGSSNYGYTFGSGTRLTVV.

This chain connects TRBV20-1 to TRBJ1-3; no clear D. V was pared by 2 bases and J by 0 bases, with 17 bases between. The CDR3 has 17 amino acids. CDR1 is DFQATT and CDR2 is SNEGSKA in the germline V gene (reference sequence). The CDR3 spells CSARLGARLFSGNTIYF. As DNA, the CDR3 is TGCAGTGCTAGACTTGGCGCTCGTTTATTCTCTGGAAACACCATATATTTT.

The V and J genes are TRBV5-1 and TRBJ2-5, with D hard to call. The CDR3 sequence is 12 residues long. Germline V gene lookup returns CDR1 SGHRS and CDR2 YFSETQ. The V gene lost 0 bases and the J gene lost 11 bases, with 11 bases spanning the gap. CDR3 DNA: TGCGCCAGCAGCTTGGAGTACAATGAGCAGTACTTC. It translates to CASSLEYNEQYF.

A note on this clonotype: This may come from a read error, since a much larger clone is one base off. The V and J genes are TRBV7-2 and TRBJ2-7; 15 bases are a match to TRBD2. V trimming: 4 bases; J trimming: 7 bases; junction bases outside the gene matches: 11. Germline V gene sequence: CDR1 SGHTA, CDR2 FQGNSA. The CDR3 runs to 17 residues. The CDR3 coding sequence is TGTGCCAGCAGCTCAGGGGTCGGACTAGCGGGAGGGGATGAGCAGTACTTC. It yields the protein CASSSGVGLAGGDEQYF.

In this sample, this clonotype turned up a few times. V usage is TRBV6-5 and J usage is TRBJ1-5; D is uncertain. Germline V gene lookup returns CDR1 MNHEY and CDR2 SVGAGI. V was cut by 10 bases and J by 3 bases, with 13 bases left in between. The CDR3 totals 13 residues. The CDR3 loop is CATAESINQPQHF. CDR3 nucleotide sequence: TGTGCCACCGCAGAAAGCATCAATCAGCCCCAGCATTTT.

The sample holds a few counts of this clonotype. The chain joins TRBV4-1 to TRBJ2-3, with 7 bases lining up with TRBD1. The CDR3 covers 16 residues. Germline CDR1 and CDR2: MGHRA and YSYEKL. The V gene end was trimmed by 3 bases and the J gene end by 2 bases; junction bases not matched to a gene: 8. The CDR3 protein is CASSQKQGPDTDTQYF. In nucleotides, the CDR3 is TGCGCCAGCAGCCAGAAACAGGGGCCCGACACAGATACGCAGTATTTT.

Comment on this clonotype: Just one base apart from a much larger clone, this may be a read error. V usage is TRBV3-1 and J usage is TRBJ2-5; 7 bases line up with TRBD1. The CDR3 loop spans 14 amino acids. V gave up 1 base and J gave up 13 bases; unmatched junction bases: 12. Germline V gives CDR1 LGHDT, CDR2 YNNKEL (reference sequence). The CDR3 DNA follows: TGTGCCAGCAGCCAAGCTAACAACAGGGGCGAGCGGTACTTC. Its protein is CASSQANNRGERYF.

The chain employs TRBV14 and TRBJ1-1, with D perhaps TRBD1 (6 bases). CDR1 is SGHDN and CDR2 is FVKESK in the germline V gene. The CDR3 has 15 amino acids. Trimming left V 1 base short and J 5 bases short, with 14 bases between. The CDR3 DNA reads TGTGCCAGCAGCCAAGGGAACAGGGTTGGTACTGAAGCTTTCTTT. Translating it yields CASSQGNRVGTEAFF.

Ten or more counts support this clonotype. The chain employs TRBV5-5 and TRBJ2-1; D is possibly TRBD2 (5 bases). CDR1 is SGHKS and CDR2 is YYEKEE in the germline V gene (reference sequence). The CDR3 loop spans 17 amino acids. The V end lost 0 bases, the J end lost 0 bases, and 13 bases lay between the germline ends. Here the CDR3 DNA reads TGTGCCAGCAGCTTGGCCCCGGCGACTACCTCCTACAATGAGCAGTTCTTC. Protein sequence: CASSLAPATTSYNEQFF.